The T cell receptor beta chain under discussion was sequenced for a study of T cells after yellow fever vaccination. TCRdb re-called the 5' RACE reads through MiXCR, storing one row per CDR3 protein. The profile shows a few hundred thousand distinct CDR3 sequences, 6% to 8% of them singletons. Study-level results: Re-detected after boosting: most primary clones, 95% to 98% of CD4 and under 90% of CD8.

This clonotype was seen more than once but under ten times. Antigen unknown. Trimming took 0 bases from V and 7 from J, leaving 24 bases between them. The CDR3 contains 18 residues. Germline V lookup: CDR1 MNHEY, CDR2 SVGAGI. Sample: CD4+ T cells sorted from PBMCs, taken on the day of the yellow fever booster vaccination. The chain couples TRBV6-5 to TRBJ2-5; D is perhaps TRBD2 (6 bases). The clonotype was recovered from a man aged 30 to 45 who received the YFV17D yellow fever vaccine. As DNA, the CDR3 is TGTGCCAGCAGTTACTCAGCCCCATTGGGCGGGGCCCTGAGGACCCAGTACTTC. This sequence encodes CASSYSAPLGGALRTQYF.